A selection of T cell receptor beta chains follows, all from one sample in a study of T cells in tuberculosis. Only in-frame clones appear in the TCRdb table, and some are missing; sequencing was by immunoSEQ multiplex PCR. Found here are about 30,000 clones, around 92% of them singletons; the top ten hold 5.5% to 8%. The sequencing here drew on PBMCs, taken at tuberculosis diagnosis. The receptors derive from an adult with tuberculosis. Both conserved end residues are part of each CDR3. The order of the fields is V gene, J gene, CDR3 protein.

>TRBV4-3|TRBJ2-1
CASSLGTGPNEQFF
>TRBV5-1|TRBJ2-2
CASSLSGRTAGELFF
>TRBV18|TRBJ1-2
CASSSDRRYGYTF
>TRBV15|TRBJ2-7
CATSREHEISYEQYF
>TRBV5-5|TRBJ1-1
CASSLDRGHTEAFF
>TRBV4-3|TRBJ1-5
CASSQATQGLGSQPQHF
>TRBV29-1|TRBJ2-7
CSVSSGTGMYEQYF
>TRBV28|TRBJ2-5
CASSSTTLQVFGTQYF
>TRBV9|TRBJ2-2
CASSVVGTGRTGELFF
>TRBV11-1|TRBJ2-2
CASSPLSPGELFF
>TRBV2|TRBJ1-4
CASSEDSGQSRFF
>TRBV19|TRBJ2-7
CASSPLAGVYEQYF
>TRBV15|TRBJ1-1
CATSRGTGGLTEAFF
>TRBV7-9|TRBJ1-1
CASSPGQGYTEAFF
>TRBV19|TRBJ2-7
CASSLSSLGLAGDYEQYF
>TRBV11-2|TRBJ1-3
CASSSIPSAAGNTIYF
>TRBV11-2|TRBJ2-5
CASSSGLAGAQQETQYF
>TRBV5-6|TRBJ2-5
CASSRQETQYF
>TRBV29-1|TRBJ1-3
CSVVAGAEGNTIYF
>TRBV28|TRBJ1-5
CASSFLLNQPQHF
>TRBV2|TRBJ2-7
CASSDYRGRYEQYF
>TRBV7-2|TRBJ1-2
CASSLGTGVVGYTF
>TRBV27|TRBJ1-1
CASSRRSMNTEAFF
>TRBV27|TRBJ1-1
CASSDTGGSTEAFF
>TRBV2|TRBJ1-1
CASSGSGTGDTEAFF
>TRBV7-6|TRBJ1-1
CASSRTQGGRGGTEAFF
>TRBV7-6|TRBJ1-2
CASSPGQGYGYTF
>TRBV5-4|TRBJ2-7
CASSNPRGEQYF
>TRBV19|TRBJ1-1
CASSTSLGHPEAFF
>TRBV27|TRBJ2-2
CASTSSGVGTGELFF